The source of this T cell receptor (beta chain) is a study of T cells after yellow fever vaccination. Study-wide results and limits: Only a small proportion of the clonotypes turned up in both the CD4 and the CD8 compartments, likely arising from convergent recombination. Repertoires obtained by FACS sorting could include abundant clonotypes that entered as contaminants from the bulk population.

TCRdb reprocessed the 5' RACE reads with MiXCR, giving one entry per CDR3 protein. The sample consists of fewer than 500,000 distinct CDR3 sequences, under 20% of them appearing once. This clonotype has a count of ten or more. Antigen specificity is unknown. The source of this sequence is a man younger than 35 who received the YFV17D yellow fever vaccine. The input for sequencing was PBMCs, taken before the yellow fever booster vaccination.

This CDR3 reads CASSFQDQETQYF. In nucleotides, the CDR3 is TGTGCCAGCAGTTTCCAGGATCAAGAGACCCAGTACTTC. V gene TRBV6-1 combines with J gene TRBJ2-5; D remains unclear. Germline V gene lookup returns CDR1 MNHNS and CDR2 SASEGT. Trimming cost V 5 bases and J 2 bases, with 9 bases left between them. The CDR3 is made up of 13 amino acids.